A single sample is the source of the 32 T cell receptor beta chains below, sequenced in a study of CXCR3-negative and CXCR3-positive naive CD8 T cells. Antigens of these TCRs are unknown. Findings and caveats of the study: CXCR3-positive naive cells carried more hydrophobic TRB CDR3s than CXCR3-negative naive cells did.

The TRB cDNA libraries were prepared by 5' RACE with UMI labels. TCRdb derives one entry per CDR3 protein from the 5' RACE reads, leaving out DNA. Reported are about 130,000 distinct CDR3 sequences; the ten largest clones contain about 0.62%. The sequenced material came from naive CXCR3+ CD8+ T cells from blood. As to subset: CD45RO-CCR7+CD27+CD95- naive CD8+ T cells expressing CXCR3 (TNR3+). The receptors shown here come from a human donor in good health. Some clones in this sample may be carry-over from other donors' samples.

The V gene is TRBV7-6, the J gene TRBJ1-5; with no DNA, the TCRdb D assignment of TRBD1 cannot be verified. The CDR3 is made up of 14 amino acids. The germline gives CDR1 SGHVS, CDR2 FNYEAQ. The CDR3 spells CASSLRQGNQPQHF.

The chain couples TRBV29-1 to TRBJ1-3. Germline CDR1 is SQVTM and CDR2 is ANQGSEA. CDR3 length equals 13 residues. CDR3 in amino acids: CSVAVPPGNTIYF.

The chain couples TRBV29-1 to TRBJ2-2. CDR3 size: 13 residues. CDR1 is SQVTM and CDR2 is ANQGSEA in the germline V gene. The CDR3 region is CSVEGRKTGELFF.

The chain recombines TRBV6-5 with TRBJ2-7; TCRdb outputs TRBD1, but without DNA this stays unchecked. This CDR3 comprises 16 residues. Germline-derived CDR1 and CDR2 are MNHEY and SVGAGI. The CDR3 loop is CASSSPTGERTYEQYF.

CDR3 protein: CASSLKDSGYQETQYF. J is TRBJ2-5 and V is TRBV7-9; with no DNA, the TCRdb D assignment of TRBD2 cannot be verified. The germline gives CDR1 SEHNR, CDR2 FQNEAQ (reference sequence). The CDR3 is 16 residues long.

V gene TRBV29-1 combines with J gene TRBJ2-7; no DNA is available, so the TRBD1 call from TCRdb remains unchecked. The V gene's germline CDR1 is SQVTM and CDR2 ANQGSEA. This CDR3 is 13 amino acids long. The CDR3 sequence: CSVINPGSYEQYF.

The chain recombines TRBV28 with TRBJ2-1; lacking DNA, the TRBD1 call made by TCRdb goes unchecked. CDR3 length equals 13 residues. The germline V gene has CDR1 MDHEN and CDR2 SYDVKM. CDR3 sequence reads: CATSRLTGDEQFF.

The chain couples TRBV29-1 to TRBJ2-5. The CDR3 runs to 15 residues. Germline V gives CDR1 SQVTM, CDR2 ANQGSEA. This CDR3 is CSVEDLESLGETQYF.

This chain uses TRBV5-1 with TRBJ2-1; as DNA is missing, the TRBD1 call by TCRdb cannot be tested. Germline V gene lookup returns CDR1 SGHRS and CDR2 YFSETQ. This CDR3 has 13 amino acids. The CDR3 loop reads CASSLSRGNEQFF.

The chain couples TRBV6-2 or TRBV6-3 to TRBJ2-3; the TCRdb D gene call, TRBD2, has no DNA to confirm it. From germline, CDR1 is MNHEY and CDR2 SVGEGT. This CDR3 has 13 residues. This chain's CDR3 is CASGPTDTDTQYF.

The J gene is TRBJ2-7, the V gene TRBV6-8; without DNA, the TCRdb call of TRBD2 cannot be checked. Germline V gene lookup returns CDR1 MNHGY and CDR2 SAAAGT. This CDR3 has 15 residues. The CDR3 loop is CASSSAGTSSYEQYF.

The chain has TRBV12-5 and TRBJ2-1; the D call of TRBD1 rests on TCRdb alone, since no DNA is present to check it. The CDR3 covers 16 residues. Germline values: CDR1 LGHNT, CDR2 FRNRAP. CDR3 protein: CASGPGTSDSYNEQFF.

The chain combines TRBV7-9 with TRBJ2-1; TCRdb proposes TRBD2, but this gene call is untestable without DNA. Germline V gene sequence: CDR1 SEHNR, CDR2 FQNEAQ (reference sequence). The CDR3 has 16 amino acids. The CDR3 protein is CASSLEASGGNYEQFF.

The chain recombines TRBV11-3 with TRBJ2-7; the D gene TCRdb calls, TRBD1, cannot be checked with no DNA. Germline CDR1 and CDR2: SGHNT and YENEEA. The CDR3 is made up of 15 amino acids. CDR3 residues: CASSLAAGVPYEQYF.

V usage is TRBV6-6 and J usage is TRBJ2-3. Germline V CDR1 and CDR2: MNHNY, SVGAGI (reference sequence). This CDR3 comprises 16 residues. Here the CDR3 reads CASSYWTGSSTDTQYF.

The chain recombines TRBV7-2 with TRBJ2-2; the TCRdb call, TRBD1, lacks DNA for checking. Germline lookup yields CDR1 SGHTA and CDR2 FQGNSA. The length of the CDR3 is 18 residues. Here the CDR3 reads CASSQLPNRDRNTGELFF.

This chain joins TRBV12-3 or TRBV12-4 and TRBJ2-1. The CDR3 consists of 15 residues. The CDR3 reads CASSALPISYNEQFF.

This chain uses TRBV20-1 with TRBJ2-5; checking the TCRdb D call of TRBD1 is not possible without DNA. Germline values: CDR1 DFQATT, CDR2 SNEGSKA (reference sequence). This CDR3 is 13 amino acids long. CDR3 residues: CSALDRGQETQYF.

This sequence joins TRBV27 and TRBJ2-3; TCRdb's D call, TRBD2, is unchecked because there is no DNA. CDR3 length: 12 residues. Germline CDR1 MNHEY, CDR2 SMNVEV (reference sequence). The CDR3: CASSGIAARQYF.

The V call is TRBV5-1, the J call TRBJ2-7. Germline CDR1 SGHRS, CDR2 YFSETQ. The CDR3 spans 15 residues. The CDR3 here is CASRLGLAATYEQYF.

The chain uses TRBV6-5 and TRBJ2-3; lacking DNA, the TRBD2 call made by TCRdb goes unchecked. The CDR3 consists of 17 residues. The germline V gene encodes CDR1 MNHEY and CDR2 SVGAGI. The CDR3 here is CASSRGGTVPITDTQYF.

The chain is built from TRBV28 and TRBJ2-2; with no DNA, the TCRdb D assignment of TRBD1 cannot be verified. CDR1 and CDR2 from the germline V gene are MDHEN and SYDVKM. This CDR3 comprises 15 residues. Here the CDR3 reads CASNDPGEGTGELFF.

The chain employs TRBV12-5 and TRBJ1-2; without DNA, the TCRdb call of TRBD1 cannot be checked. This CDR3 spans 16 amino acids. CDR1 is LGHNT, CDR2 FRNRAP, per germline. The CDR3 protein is CASGSSTGQANYGYTF. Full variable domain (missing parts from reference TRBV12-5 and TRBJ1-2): DARVTQTPRHKVTEMGQEVTMRCQPILGHNTVFWYRQTMMQGLELLAYFRNRAPLDDSGMPKDRFSAEMPDATLATLKIQPSEPRDSAVYFCASGSSTGQANYGYTFGSGTRLTVV.

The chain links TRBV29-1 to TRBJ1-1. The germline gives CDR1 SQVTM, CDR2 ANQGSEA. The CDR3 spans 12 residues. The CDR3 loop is CSVEQEDTEAFF.

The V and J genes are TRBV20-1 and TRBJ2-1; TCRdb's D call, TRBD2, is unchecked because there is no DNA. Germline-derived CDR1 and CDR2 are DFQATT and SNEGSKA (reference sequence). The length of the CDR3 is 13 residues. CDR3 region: CSARRLAGNEQFF.

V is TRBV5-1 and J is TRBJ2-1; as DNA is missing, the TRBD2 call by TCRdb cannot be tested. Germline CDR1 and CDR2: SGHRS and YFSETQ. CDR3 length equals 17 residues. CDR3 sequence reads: CASSPNAGTSGSIEQFF.

The CDR3 loop is CASSQDHGGLGNSPLHF. The rearrangement links TRBV4-3 to TRBJ1-6; TCRdb's assignment of TRBD1 cannot be checked, as there is no DNA. This CDR3 comprises 17 residues. Germline V gene data show CDR1 as LGHNA and CDR2 as YSLEER.

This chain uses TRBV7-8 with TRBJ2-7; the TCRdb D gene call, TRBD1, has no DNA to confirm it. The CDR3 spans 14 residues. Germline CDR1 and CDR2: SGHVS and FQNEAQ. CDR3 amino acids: CASSPLQGPYEQYF.

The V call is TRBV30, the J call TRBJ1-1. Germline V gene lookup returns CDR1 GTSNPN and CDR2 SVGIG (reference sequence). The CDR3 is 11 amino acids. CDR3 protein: CAWSGRNEAFF.

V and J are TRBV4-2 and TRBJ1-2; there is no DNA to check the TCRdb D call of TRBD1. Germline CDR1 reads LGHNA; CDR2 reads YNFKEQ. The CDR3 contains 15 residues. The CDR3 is CASSQRTGVGYGYTF.

CDR3 loop: CSVEGQYYNEQFF. This chain joins TRBV29-1 and TRBJ2-1. Germline V CDR1 and CDR2: SQVTM, ANQGSEA. The CDR3 is 13 residues long.

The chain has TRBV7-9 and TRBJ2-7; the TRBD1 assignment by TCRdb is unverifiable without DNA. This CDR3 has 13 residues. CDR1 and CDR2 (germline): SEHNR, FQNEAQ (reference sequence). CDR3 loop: CASSQDTAYEQYF.